These T cell receptor beta chains were read from a single sample in a study of TIL therapy for anti-PD-1-resistant metastatic lung cancer. TCRdb's table, derived via immunoSEQ multiplex PCR, lists solely in-frame clones and lacks some. The sample includes 9,500 to 15,000 clones, less than 75% of them seen just once. The sequencing used tumor tissue, collected at baseline. Every receptor here comes from a person between 25 and 79 years old with non-small cell lung cancer. Each CDR3 is given with its conserved first and last residue. The D gene is left open where the match is weak. Only some rows state a clone size, as once, few, many or a class for expanded clones.

CDR3 length,D gene,J gene,clone size,V gene,CDR3 DNA,CDR3 protein
15,TRBD2,TRBJ2-2,.,TRBV29-1,TGCAGCGTTGAAACAGCGGGGGTGAACACCGGGGAGCTGTTTTTT,CSVETAGVNTGELFF
13,.,TRBJ2-2,.,TRBV11-3,TGTGCCAGCAGCATTACGGGGTCCGGGGAGCTGTTTTTT,CASSITGSGELFF
15,TRBD1,TRBJ2-7,.,TRBV28,TGTGCCAGCAGTTCGGGACAGGGGCGCTCCTACGAGCAGTACTTC,CASSSGQGRSYEQYF
11,.,TRBJ2-1,few,TRBV6-5,TGTGCCAGCAGTATAACAGGCGAGCAGTTCTTC,CASSITGEQFF
15,TRBD1,TRBJ1-1,.,TRBV19,TGTGCCAGTAGTCCGAGGACAGGGCGGAACACTGAAGCTTTCTTT,CASSPRTGRNTEAFF
13,TRBD1,TRBJ2-2,.,TRBV2,TGTGCCAGCAGTGAAGGAGGGGGCGGGCAGCTGTTTTTT,CASSEGGGGQLFF
13,.,TRBJ2-1,.,TRBV28,TGTGCCAGCAGTTTCCATCTGACAGTTGAGCAGTTCTTC,CASSFHLTVEQFF
13,.,TRBJ1-6,.,TRBV3-1/TRBV3-2,TGTGCCAGCAGCCAGTTGGGAAATTCACCCCTCCACTTT,CASSQLGNSPLHF
13,.,TRBJ2-3,.,TRBV29-1,TGCAGCGTTAACCTCTCCGGCACAGATACGCAGTATTTT,CSVNLSGTDTQYF
13,.,TRBJ1-1,medium-sized,TRBV10-2,TGCGCCAGCATCGAAACCCGGGGTACTGAAGCTTTCTTT,CASIETRGTEAFF
14,.,TRBJ2-2,.,TRBV7-3,TGTGCCAGCAGCTTGGACAGCTACACCGGGGAGCTGTTTTTT,CASSLDSYTGELFF
17,.,TRBJ2-7,.,TRBV11-2,TGTGCCAGCAGCTTAAGTTGGGGGGGCGGAGACCTCTACGAGCAGTACTTC,CASSLSWGGGDLYEQYF
13,.,TRBJ2-5,.,TRBV5-1,TGCGCCAGCAGCTTGGGGGCCCAAGAGACCCAGTACTTC,CASSLGAQETQYF
16,.,TRBJ1-2,.,TRBV4-1,TGCGCCAGCAGCCAAGATATGGGACACTCTAACTATGGCTACACCTTC,CASSQDMGHSNYGYTF
12,TRBD1,TRBJ2-7,.,TRBV6-5,TGTGCCAGCAGAGGGGACAGGGTGGTACAGTACTTC,CASRGDRVVQYF
18,TRBD2,TRBJ2-7,few,TRBV11-3,TGTGCCAGCAGCTGTCCCGGGACTAGCGGGACTAGGTCCTACGAGCAGTACTTC,CASSCPGTSGTRSYEQYF
13,.,TRBJ1-1,.,TRBV12-3/TRBV12-4,TGTGCCAGCGGGGACGGTATGAACACTGAAGCTTTCTTT,CASGDGMNTEAFF